Listed below are T cell receptor beta chains from one sample, sequenced in a study of shared clonotypes between healthy human individuals. Profiling relied on immunoSEQ multiplex PCR, and the TCRdb table lists in-frame clones only, not all of them. This sample has over a million clones, with about three quarters found just once. The specimen was memory CD4+ T cells sorted from blood. The receptors were sampled from a man in his late teens or twenties in good health. Each CDR3 is given with its conserved first and last residue. Fields, in order: D gene, J gene, V gene, clone size, CDR3 protein, CDR3 DNA. The D gene is left open where the match is weak. Rows give clone size only sometimes, using once, few, many, or a class for an expanded clone.

D gene: -; J gene: TRBJ1-4; V gene: TRBV6-6; clone size: -; CDR3 protein: CASCGFLNEKLFF; CDR3 DNA: TGTGCCAGCTGTGGGTTCCTTAATGAAAAACTGTTTTTT
D gene: -; J gene: TRBJ2-7; V gene: TRBV7-2; clone size: -; CDR3 protein: CASSLGVGEQYF; CDR3 DNA: TGTGCCAGCAGCTTAGGGGTGGGAGAGCAGTACTTC
D gene: TRBD1; J gene: TRBJ2-7; V gene: TRBV28; clone size: -; CDR3 protein: CASRIPGQGAREQYF; CDR3 DNA: TGTGCCAGCAGGATACCGGGACAGGGGGCTAGGGAGCAGTACTTC
D gene: TRBD2; J gene: TRBJ2-7; V gene: TRBV6-7; clone size: -; CDR3 protein: CASSRTAGTSGGASSYEQYF; CDR3 DNA: TGTGCCAGCAGCCGAACCGCCGGGACTAGCGGGGGGGCAAGCTCCTACGAGCAGTACTTC
D gene: TRBD2; J gene: TRBJ2-5; V gene: TRBV9; clone size: -; CDR3 protein: CASSVVSSGTETQYF; CDR3 DNA: TGTGCCAGCAGCGTAGTGAGTAGCGGGACAGAGACCCAGTACTTC
D gene: -; J gene: TRBJ1-2; V gene: TRBV14; clone size: -; CDR3 protein: CASSQEPGPYGYTF; CDR3 DNA: TGTGCCAGCAGCCAAGAACCAGGCCCCTATGGCTACACCTTC
D gene: TRBD1; J gene: TRBJ2-7; V gene: TRBV15; clone size: -; CDR3 protein: CATSSGQVRKEQYF; CDR3 DNA: TGTGCCACCAGTAGTGGACAGGTGAGGAAGGAGCAGTACTTC
D gene: -; J gene: TRBJ2-1; V gene: TRBV12-5; clone size: once; CDR3 protein: CASGLEAGARDEQFF; CDR3 DNA: TGTGCTAGTGGTTTGGAGGCAGGCGCCCGGGATGAGCAGTTCTTC
D gene: -; J gene: TRBJ1-2; V gene: TRBV6-1; clone size: once; CDR3 protein: CASSDRGPYGYTF; CDR3 DNA: TGTGCCAGCAGTGATCGAGGCCCCTATGGCTACACCTTC
D gene: -; J gene: TRBJ1-1; V gene: TRBV10-2; clone size: -; CDR3 protein: CASSDWGVTEAFF; CDR3 DNA: TGCGCCAGCAGTGACTGGGGAGTCACTGAAGCTTTCTTT
D gene: -; J gene: TRBJ2-3; V gene: TRBV11-3; clone size: few; CDR3 protein: CASSPDGSLEDTQYF; CDR3 DNA: TGTGCCAGCAGCCCCGACGGGAGCCTGGAAGATACGCAGTATTTT
D gene: TRBD2; J gene: TRBJ2-7; V gene: TRBV19; clone size: -; CDR3 protein: CASSTGPSGPVEQYF; CDR3 DNA: TGTGCCAGTAGTACAGGGCCTAGCGGACCCGTCGAGCAGTACTTC
D gene: -; J gene: TRBJ2-6; V gene: TRBV9; clone size: -; CDR3 protein: CASSVRAGANVLTF; CDR3 DNA: TGTGCCAGCAGCGTCCGGGCTGGGGCCAACGTCCTGACTTTC
D gene: -; J gene: TRBJ1-4; V gene: TRBV2; clone size: many; CDR3 protein: CASQGNEKLFF; CDR3 DNA: TGTGCCAGCCAGGGTAATGAAAAACTGTTTTTT
D gene: TRBD2; J gene: TRBJ2-3; V gene: TRBV5-4; clone size: few; CDR3 protein: CASSLAGISDTQYF; CDR3 DNA: TGTGCCAGCAGCTTAGCGGGGATATCAGATACGCAGTATTTT
D gene: -; J gene: TRBJ2-3; V gene: TRBV9; clone size: -; CDR3 protein: CASSSSGRTTDTQYF; CDR3 DNA: TGTGCCAGCAGCTCCTCGGGGCGCACCACAGATACGCAGTATTTT
D gene: -; J gene: TRBJ1-5; V gene: TRBV4-1; clone size: -; CDR3 protein: CASSQEGLSNQPQHF; CDR3 DNA: TGCGCCAGCAGCCAAGAGGGCCTTTCAAATCAGCCCCAGCATTTT
D gene: -; J gene: TRBJ1-4; V gene: TRBV28; clone size: once; CDR3 protein: CASSLGVKQNTNEKLFF; CDR3 DNA: TGTGCCAGCAGTTTAGGCGTGAAGCAGAACACTAATGAAAAACTGTTTTTT
D gene: -; J gene: TRBJ2-1; V gene: TRBV5-1; clone size: -; CDR3 protein: CASFNGDTLNYNEQFF; CDR3 DNA: TGCGCCAGCTTCAACGGGGACACCCTCAACTACAATGAGCAGTTCTTC
D gene: -; J gene: TRBJ2-7; V gene: TRBV2; clone size: -; CDR3 protein: CASKDGNSYEQYF; CDR3 DNA: TGTGCCAGCAAAGACGGAAATTCCTACGAGCAGTACTTC
D gene: -; J gene: TRBJ1-2; V gene: TRBV19; clone size: -; CDR3 protein: CASSIKDGGYTF; CDR3 DNA: TGTGCCAGTAGTATCAAAGACGGTGGCTACACCTTC
D gene: -; J gene: TRBJ1-2; V gene: TRBV30; clone size: -; CDR3 protein: CAWKYVGGYTF; CDR3 DNA: TGTGCCTGGAAGTATGTGGGGGGCTACACCTTC
D gene: -; J gene: TRBJ1-3; V gene: TRBV29-1; clone size: -; CDR3 protein: CSVVRGHGNAIYF; CDR3 DNA: TGCAGCGTTGTCCGCGGGCATGGAAACGCCATATATTTT
D gene: -; J gene: TRBJ1-1; V gene: TRBV6-5; clone size: -; CDR3 protein: CASSYRASRVGTEAFF; CDR3 DNA: TGTGCCAGCAGTTACAGGGCCTCAAGGGTGGGCACTGAAGCTTTCTTT
D gene: -; J gene: TRBJ2-2; V gene: TRBV7-3; clone size: -; CDR3 protein: CASSLRGSGFRSATGELFF; CDR3 DNA: TGTGCCAGCAGCCTACGGGGGTCGGGTTTTAGGTCGGCTACCGGGGAGCTGTTTTTT
D gene: TRBD1; J gene: TRBJ2-2; V gene: TRBV30; clone size: -; CDR3 protein: CAWGGTGNTGELFF; CDR3 DNA: TGTGCCTGGGGGGGGACAGGGAACACCGGGGAGCTGTTTTTT
D gene: TRBD1; J gene: TRBJ2-5; V gene: TRBV6-5; clone size: -; CDR3 protein: CASSYSIQGKETQYF; CDR3 DNA: TGTGCCAGCAGTTACTCGATACAGGGGAAGGAGACCCAGTACTTC
D gene: -; J gene: TRBJ2-3; V gene: TRBV10-3; clone size: once; CDR3 protein: CAISEAGGTDTQYF; CDR3 DNA: TGTGCCATCAGTGAGGCAGGGGGCACAGATACGCAGTATTTT
D gene: -; J gene: TRBJ2-7; V gene: TRBV28; clone size: few; CDR3 protein: CASSLRSYEQYF; CDR3 DNA: TGTGCCAGCAGTTTAAGATCCTACGAGCAGTACTTC
D gene: -; J gene: TRBJ1-2; V gene: TRBV30; clone size: -; CDR3 protein: CAWSWPRGILGYTF; CDR3 DNA: TGTGCCTGGAGCTGGCCGCGGGGGATCCTGGGCTACACCTTC
D gene: -; J gene: TRBJ1-1; V gene: TRBV5-1; clone size: -; CDR3 protein: CASSLDLAGTEAFF; CDR3 DNA: TGCGCCAGCAGCTTAGACCTGGCGGGCACTGAAGCTTTCTTT
D gene: TRBD1; J gene: TRBJ1-3; V gene: TRBV5-1; clone size: few; CDR3 protein: CASSDRTGGSGNTIYF; CDR3 DNA: TGCGCCAGCAGCGACCGGACAGGGGGCTCTGGAAACACCATATATTTT
D gene: TRBD1; J gene: TRBJ1-2; V gene: TRBV10-3; clone size: once; CDR3 protein: CAIRGTGGRGYTF; CDR3 DNA: TGTGCCATCAGAGGGACAGGGGGACGGGGCTACACCTTC
D gene: -; J gene: TRBJ2-7; V gene: TRBV6-1; clone size: -; CDR3 protein: CASSESRVWEQYF; CDR3 DNA: TGTGCCAGCAGTGAATCTAGGGTTTGGGAGCAGTACTTC
D gene: -; J gene: TRBJ2-2; V gene: TRBV23-1; clone size: -; CDR3 protein: CASSQSPYTGELFF; CDR3 DNA: TGCGCCAGCAGTCAATCCCCATACACCGGGGAGCTGTTTTTT
D gene: -; J gene: TRBJ1-3; V gene: TRBV25-1; clone size: -; CDR3 protein: CASSEKRPSGNTIYF; CDR3 DNA: TGTGCCAGCAGTGAGAAACGGCCCTCTGGAAACACCATATATTTT
D gene: -; J gene: TRBJ2-7; V gene: TRBV5-6; clone size: -; CDR3 protein: CASSLDLTTYEQYF; CDR3 DNA: TGTGCCAGCAGCTTGGACCTCACCACCTACGAGCAGTACTTC
D gene: -; J gene: TRBJ2-6; V gene: TRBV5-6; clone size: -; CDR3 protein: CASSLGIISGANVLTF; CDR3 DNA: TGTGCCAGCAGCTTGGGAATCATATCTGGGGCCAACGTCCTGACTTTC
D gene: -; J gene: TRBJ2-3; V gene: TRBV27; clone size: -; CDR3 protein: CASRGASGWTDTQYF; CDR3 DNA: TGTGCCAGCCGGGGGGCTAGCGGTTGGACAGATACGCAGTATTTT
D gene: -; J gene: TRBJ2-5; V gene: TRBV11-3; clone size: -; CDR3 protein: CASSSSVMETQYF; CDR3 DNA: TGTGCCAGCAGCTCTTCAGTAATGGAGACCCAGTACTTC
D gene: -; J gene: TRBJ2-7; V gene: TRBV10-3; clone size: many; CDR3 protein: CAISEKVYEQYF; CDR3 DNA: TGTGCCATCAGTGAAAAGGTTTACGAGCAGTACTTC
D gene: -; J gene: TRBJ2-7; V gene: TRBV5-6; clone size: -; CDR3 protein: CASSLYLVGGGYEQYF; CDR3 DNA: TGTGCCAGCAGCTTGTATTTGGTGGGGGGCGGCTACGAGCAGTACTTC
D gene: -; J gene: TRBJ2-7; V gene: TRBV6-1; clone size: -; CDR3 protein: CASSPDGWAYEQYF; CDR3 DNA: TGTGCCAGCAGCCCTGACGGGTGGGCCTACGAGCAGTACTTC
D gene: TRBD1; J gene: TRBJ1-1; V gene: TRBV19; clone size: -; CDR3 protein: CASRQGAQTEAFF; CDR3 DNA: TGTGCCAGTCGACAGGGGGCTCAGACTGAAGCTTTCTTT
D gene: TRBD1; J gene: TRBJ1-2; V gene: TRBV5-4; clone size: -; CDR3 protein: CASSLGTGPLNYGYTF; CDR3 DNA: TGTGCCAGCAGCTTGGGGACAGGGCCCCTTAACTATGGCTACACCTTC
D gene: TRBD2; J gene: TRBJ2-2; V gene: TRBV9; clone size: -; CDR3 protein: CASSVGGTSVAGELFF; CDR3 DNA: TGTGCCAGCAGCGTAGGCGGGACTAGCGTTGCCGGGGAGCTGTTTTTT
D gene: TRBD1; J gene: TRBJ2-7; V gene: TRBV27; clone size: -; CDR3 protein: CASWDRGRGQYF; CDR3 DNA: TGTGCCAGTTGGGACAGGGGGCGAGGGCAGTACTTC
D gene: -; J gene: TRBJ2-7; V gene: TRBV2; clone size: -; CDR3 protein: CASSYREVVAEQYF; CDR3 DNA: TGTGCCAGCAGTTACAGGGAGGTAGTTGCCGAGCAGTACTTC
D gene: TRBD2; J gene: TRBJ2-7; V gene: TRBV7-2; clone size: -; CDR3 protein: CASSLGGAGVYEQYF; CDR3 DNA: TGTGCCAGCAGCCTCGGAGGAGCGGGAGTCTACGAGCAGTACTTC
D gene: -; J gene: TRBJ2-7; V gene: TRBV6-1; clone size: -; CDR3 protein: CASSEAGGPYEQYF; CDR3 DNA: TGTGCCAGCAGTGAAGCCGGGGGACCCTACGAGCAGTACTTC
D gene: -; J gene: TRBJ2-3; V gene: TRBV27; clone size: -; CDR3 protein: CASSSPLARGTDTQYF; CDR3 DNA: TGTGCCAGCAGTTCCCCACTAGCTAGGGGCACAGATACGCAGTATTTT
D gene: -; J gene: TRBJ1-2; V gene: TRBV7-9; clone size: once; CDR3 protein: CASSGGGVGGYTF; CDR3 DNA: TGTGCCAGCAGCGGGGGTGGGGTCGGCGGCTACACCTTC
D gene: -; J gene: TRBJ2-2; V gene: TRBV7-2; clone size: -; CDR3 protein: CASTGQRNTGELFF; CDR3 DNA: TGTGCCAGCACAGGACAGCGGAACACCGGGGAGCTGTTTTTT
D gene: TRBD2; J gene: TRBJ2-1; V gene: TRBV5-1; clone size: -; CDR3 protein: CASSLTGGSLVEQFF; CDR3 DNA: TGCGCCAGCAGCTTGACGGGAGGGTCCCTAGTAGAGCAGTTCTTC
D gene: TRBD2; J gene: TRBJ2-7; V gene: TRBV7-2; clone size: -; CDR3 protein: CASSLAGDYGIYEQYF; CDR3 DNA: TGTGCCAGCAGCTTAGCAGGGGACTACGGGATCTACGAGCAGTACTTC